The 16 T cell receptor beta chains listed next were all sequenced from one sample in a study of T cell changes during pregnancy in multiple sclerosis. The protocol was immunoSEQ multiplex PCR, while the TCRdb copy is restricted to in-frame clones and leaves out a portion. The repertoire consists of fewer than 130,000 clones, with about 89% occurring once and the leading ten covering around 3.2%. This sample comprised peripheral blood, obtained after pregnancy. The receptors were gathered from a female donor with multiple sclerosis, enrolled in a pregnancy study.

V gene TRBV7-9 combines with J gene TRBJ1-3, with 7 bases fitting TRBD1. The ends lost 5 bases at V and 2 bases at J; junction bases unmatched: 6. Germline V CDR1 and CDR2: SEHNR, FQNEAQ (reference sequence). This CDR3 is 15 amino acids long. The CDR3 reads CASSRDSAPGNTIYF. CDR3 DNA: TGTGCCAGCAGCAGGGACAGTGCGCCTGGAAACACCATATATTTT.

This rearrangement joins TRBV11-1 to TRBJ2-7; 9 bases match TRBD1. Germline CDR1 is SGHAT and CDR2 is FQDESV (reference sequence). Trimming removed 4 bases from V and 5 bases from J; junction bases left unmatched: 9. There are 15 residues in the CDR3. In nucleotides, the CDR3 is TGTGCCAGCAGCTCGACGGGACAGGGTTTTGACGAGCAGTACTTC. This gives the protein CASSSTGQGFDEQYF.

V and J are TRBV6-1 and TRBJ1-5; D might be TRBD1 (5 bases). CDR1 is MNHNS and CDR2 is SASEGT in the germline V gene. The V and J ends lost 1 base and 2 bases respectively, with 9 bases between them. The CDR3 totals 15 residues. The CDR3 nucleotides read TGTGCCAGCAGTGAAGGGAGGGGTGGCAATCAGCCCCAGCATTTT. This codes for CASSEGRGGNQPQHF.

The V and J genes are TRBV7-8 and TRBJ1-6; D gene unclear. The CDR3 is 14 residues long. Trimming cost V 0 bases and J 7 bases, with 7 bases left between them. Germline CDR1 is SGHVS and CDR2 is FQNEAQ. This chain's CDR3 is CASSLAQENSPLHF. The DNA of the CDR3 is TGTGCCAGCAGCTTAGCCCAAGAGAATTCACCCCTCCACTTT.

The gene calls are TRBV7-8 and TRBJ2-7, with 9 positions matching TRBD1. The CDR3 spans 16 residues. V shed 5 bases, J shed 3 bases, and the junction held 11 bases outside the gene matches. Germline loops: CDR1 SGHVS, CDR2 FQNEAQ. CDR3 region: CASSPPPGQGIYEQYF. Written as DNA, the CDR3 is TGTGCCAGCAGCCCACCACCGGGACAGGGAATCTACGAGCAGTACTTC.

This chain links TRBV5-4 with TRBJ1-1; TRBD1 matches at 9 bases. Germline V gene sequence: CDR1 SGHNT, CDR2 YYREEE (reference sequence). This CDR3 is 15 amino acids long. The V segment lost 3 bases and the J segment 5 bases; nucleotides outside the gene matches: 8. The CDR3 DNA reads TGTGCCAGCAGCTGGACAAACAGGGGGCTTACTGAAGCTTTCTTT. Amino acid sequence: CASSWTNRGLTEAFF.

This sequence joins TRBV6-6 and TRBJ2-3, with D possibly matching TRBD1 (6 bases). CDR1 MNHNY and CDR2 SVGAGI come from the germline V gene (reference sequence). The CDR3 has 14 amino acids. V lost 10 bases and J 0 bases, leaving 14 bases between the germline ends. CDR3 in DNA: TGTGCCACTATAGGGACAACTAGCACAGATACGCAGTATTTT. Translated: CATIGTTSTDTQYF.

This chain joins TRBV6-6 and TRBJ2-7; TRBD2 matches 7 bases. The germline gives CDR1 MNHNY, CDR2 SVGAGI (reference sequence). Unmatched junction bases numbered 15, after V lost 6 bases and J lost 7 bases. The CDR3 is 15 residues long. Here the CDR3 DNA reads TGTGCCAGCAGGTGGGGGGGGGACGTCTTTCGGGAGCAGTACTTC. The encoded protein is CASRWGGDVFREQYF.

This clone was seen only once. The chain combines TRBV7-2 with TRBJ2-7; D unclear. CDR3 size: 14 residues. The V gene lost 0 bases and the J gene lost 2 bases, with 8 bases spanning the gap. From germline, CDR1 is SGHTA and CDR2 FQGNSA. This chain's CDR3 is CASSLADGAYEQYF. In DNA, the CDR3 is TGTGCCAGCAGCTTAGCTGACGGAGCCTACGAGCAGTACTTC.

This chain uses TRBV27 with TRBJ1-1, with 7 bases fitting TRBD1. The J segment lost 8 bases and the V segment lost 5 bases, leaving 8 bases of the junction unmatched. The germline V gene has CDR1 MNHEY and CDR2 SMNVEV (reference sequence). This CDR3 comprises 13 residues. The chain's CDR3 is CASSPSGTAEAFF. The CDR3 nucleotides are TGTGCCAGCAGTCCCTCCGGGACAGCCGAAGCTTTCTTT.

Only a few counts were recorded for this clone. The chain employs TRBV7-9 and TRBJ1-1; 8 bases match TRBD1. Per the germline V gene, CDR1 is SEHNR and CDR2 is FQNEAQ (reference sequence). The CDR3 length is 11 residues. Trimming removed 8 bases from V and 7 bases from J; junction bases left unmatched: 3. CDR3 sequence: CASRQGNEAFF. The CDR3 DNA reads TGTGCCAGCCGACAGGGGAATGAAGCTTTCTTT.

A single count supports this clone. The chain links TRBV19 to TRBJ1-6; D is undetermined. The germline V and J ends were trimmed by 4 bases and 3 bases, with 13 bases remaining between them. The CDR3 has 16 amino acids. Germline lookup yields CDR1 LNHDA and CDR2 SQIVND (reference sequence). The CDR3 DNA follows: TGTGCCAGTAGTACCGAGGGCCCAAACTATAATTCACCCCTCCACTTT. It translates to CASSTEGPNYNSPLHF.

The chain joins TRBV27 to TRBJ2-3; D possibly corresponds to TRBD1 (6 bases). Germline assignment: CDR1 MNHEY and CDR2 SMNVEV (reference sequence). V lost 6 bases and J 2 bases, leaving 12 bases between the germline ends. The CDR3 has 14 residues. CDR3 nucleotide sequence: TGTGCCAGCAGAGAGACAGGATCCACAGATACGCAGTATTTT. Residues: CASRETGSTDTQYF.

This sequence joins TRBV4-1 and TRBJ2-5; 10 nucleotides match TRBD1. Looked up from germline, CDR1 is MGHRA and CDR2 is YSYEKL. This CDR3 has 15 amino acids. V gave up 3 bases and J gave up 5 bases; unmatched junction bases: 6. CDR3 in amino acids: CASSQADRGRETQYF. The CDR3 DNA follows: TGCGCCAGCAGCCAGGCGGACAGGGGGAGGGAGACCCAGTACTTC.

This clone has only a few counts. CDR3 coding DNA: TGTGCCAGCGATCAATGGAATATTTCCGGGACAGCGCTCCGGGAGACCCAGTACTTC. It codes for CASDQWNISGTALRETQYF. V gene TRBV6-9 combines with J gene TRBJ2-5; TRBD1 matches at 7 bases. The CDR3 is 19 residues long. Unmatched junction bases numbered 26, after V lost 8 bases and J lost 5 bases. Per germline, CDR1 MNHGY and CDR2 SVAAGI.

This clone was detected only once. This rearrangement joins TRBV7-8 to TRBJ2-5; 16 bases fit TRBD2. The CDR3 extends over 18 amino acids. The V gene end was trimmed by 4 bases and the J gene end by 4 bases; junction bases not matched to a gene: 9. Germline V lookup: CDR1 SGHVS, CDR2 FQNEAQ. The CDR3 DNA is TGTGCCAGCAGCTCGGGACTAGCGGGGGGGCCTTTTCCAGAGACCCAGTACTTC. This gives the protein CASSSGLAGGPFPETQYF.